One and the same sample provided the 18 T cell receptor beta chains below, sequenced in a study of T cell responses to AZD1222 COVID-19 vaccine. Sequencing was performed with immunoSEQ multiplex PCR; in TCRdb, only in-frame clones are kept and a portion is missing. The sample has 150,000 or so clones; 80% to 90% are singletons. The sample here was peripheral blood, taken after recovery from COVID-19. These receptors were collected from an adult who had recovered from COVID-19.

The chain uses TRBV20-1 and TRBJ1-1; TRBD1 matches at 8 bases. The CDR3 contains 11 residues. From germline, CDR1 is DFQATT and CDR2 SNEGSKA (reference sequence). Trimming cost V 3 bases and J 8 bases; bases outside gene matches: 2. The CDR3 DNA reads as TGCAGTGCTAGGCCAGGGGGCGAAGCTTTCTTT. It encodes CSARPGGEAFF.

This clone was seen a single time. This chain connects TRBV3-1 (or the pseudogene TRBV3-2) to TRBJ2-7; a weak D match, TRBD2 (6 bases). CDR3 length: 16 residues. V was pared by 5 bases and J by 2 bases, with 19 bases between. Germline CDR1 LGHDT, CDR2 YNNKEL (reference sequence). The CDR3 spells CASSSTGGVGAYEQYF. The CDR3 DNA reads TGTGCCAGCAGCTCCACTGGAGGGGTGGGGGCCTACGAGCAGTACTTC.

This clone was counted a few times. The gene calls are TRBV5-1 and TRBJ2-1, with a weak D call TRBD2 (5 bases). The V gene's germline CDR1 is SGHRS and CDR2 YFSETQ. V lost 5 bases and J lost 2, with 17 bases in between. The CDR3 is 16 amino acids. CDR3 in DNA: TGCGCCAGCAGTACCACCCAACGGACTGCCTACAATGAGCAGTTCTTC. This codes for CASSTTQRTAYNEQFF. The variable domain in full, completed from reference TRBV5-1 and TRBJ2-1, reads KAGVTQTPRYLIKTRGQQVTLSCSPISGHRSVSWYQQTPGQGLQFLFEYFSETQRNKGNFPGRFSGRQFSNSRSEMNVSTLELGDSALYLCASSTTQRTAYNEQFFGPGTRLTVL.

The chain recombines TRBV4-1 with TRBJ2-7; possibly TRBD2 for D (6 bases). CDR3 length: 15 amino acids. V shed 4 bases and J shed 4 bases, with 17 bases lying between them. Germline CDR1 reads MGHRA; CDR2 reads YSYEKL. The CDR3 region is CASSPGLLGGYEQYF. In DNA, the CDR3 is TGCGCCAGCAGCCCGGGACTCCTAGGTGGGTACGAGCAGTACTTC.

The J gene is TRBJ2-5, the V gene TRBV7-9; 7 bases agree with TRBD2. Looked up from germline, CDR1 is SEHNR and CDR2 is FQNEAQ (reference sequence). The V and J ends lost 1 base and 6 bases, in that order; junction bases with no gene match: 8. The CDR3 consists of 15 residues. This CDR3 is CASSLEGREMKTQYF. The CDR3 DNA follows: TGTGCCAGCAGCTTAGAGGGGCGGGAGATGAAGACCCAGTACTTC.

The V gene is TRBV6-5, the J gene TRBJ2-7, with D perhaps TRBD2 (6 bases). The V and J ends lost 6 bases and 3 bases respectively, with 12 bases between them. The CDR3 contains 13 residues. Germline V gene data show CDR1 as MNHEY and CDR2 as SVGAGI. CDR3 region: CASSGGAHYEQYF. The CDR3 DNA reads TGTGCCAGCAGCGGAGGGGCCCACTACGAGCAGTACTTC.

This chain uses TRBV7-3 with TRBJ2-7; D may be TRBD2 (6 bases). Germline V gene data show CDR1 as SGHTA and CDR2 as FQGTGA. The CDR3 is 15 amino acids. Trimming took 5 bases from V and 4 from J, leaving 18 bases between them. CDR3 loop: CASSLSPGLGYEQYF. The CDR3 DNA reads TGTGCCAGCAGCCTCTCGCCGGGACTGGGATACGAGCAGTACTTC.

V usage is TRBV5-1 and J usage is TRBJ2-7; D might be TRBD1 or TRBD2, each matching 5 bases. The V end was cut by 4 bases, the J end by 0 bases, with 11 bases between. The CDR3 length is 14 residues. Germline CDR1 and CDR2: SGHRS and YFSETQ. The CDR3, as DNA: TGCGCCAGCAGCCCCCGGGGCAACTCCTACGAGCAGTACTTC. It encodes CASSPRGNSYEQYF.

The chain carries TRBV10-1 and TRBJ2-7; 10 bases are a match to TRBD2. The CDR3 runs 18 residues. J was trimmed by 2 bases and V by 7 bases; bases with no gene match: 17. Germline lookup yields CDR1 WNHNN and CDR2 SYGVQD (reference sequence). As DNA, the CDR3 is TGCGCCAGCACCGCTTCCGGGACTAGCGTGGCGACCCCCTACGAGCAGTACTTC. It yields the protein CASTASGTSVATPYEQYF.

V gene TRBV11-1 combines with J gene TRBJ2-7; unclear D gene. Germline CDR1 and CDR2: SGHAT and FQDESV (reference sequence). CDR3 length: 13 amino acids. The ends were cut back, 6 bases at V and 3 bases at J, with 12 bases in the middle. Here the CDR3 reads CASRPGHSYEQYF. Here the CDR3 DNA reads TGTGCCAGCAGACCTGGCCACAGCTACGAGCAGTACTTC. The variable domain in full, with the rest retrieved from reference TRBV11-1 and TRBJ2-7, is EAEVAQSPRYKITEKSQAVAFWCDPISGHATLYWYRQILGQGPELLVQFQDESVVDDSQLPKDRFSAERLKGVDSTLKIQPAELGDSAMYLCASRPGHSYEQYFGPGTRLTVT.

This clone is a singleton in its sample. The chain recombines TRBV28 with TRBJ2-7; D remains unclear. Trimming pared 5 bases from V and 3 bases from J, leaving 20 bases between. This CDR3 is built from 16 residues. Per the germline V gene, CDR1 is MDHEN and CDR2 is SYDVKM. The DNA for the CDR3 is TGTGCCAGCAGTCCTGCTAGGGCAATACTATTCTACGAGCAGTACTTC. Translated, it gives CASSPARAILFYEQYF. Together with reference TRBV28 and TRBJ2-7, the CDR3 gives the full variable domain: DVKVTQSSRYLVKRTGEKVFLECVQDMDHENMFWYRQDPGLGLRLIYFSYDVKMKEKGDIPEGYSVSREKKERFSLILESASTNQTSMYLCASSPARAILFYEQYFGPGTRLTVT.

The J gene is TRBJ1-1, the V gene TRBV7-3, with D possibly TRBD1 on 6 matching bases. Germline lookup yields CDR1 SGHTA and CDR2 FQGTGA. The CDR3 has 15 residues. V lost 1 base, J lost 1 base, and 10 bases lay in between. The DNA for the CDR3 is TGTGCCAGCAGCTTAATTAGGGGGGCGAACACTGAAGCTTTCTTT. Its protein is CASSLIRGANTEAFF.

This clone was detected only once. This CDR3 is CASSRDPSSSQNIQYF. CDR3 sequence (DNA): TGTGCCAGCAGCCGGGATCCTAGTTCTAGCCAAAACATTCAGTACTTC. This rearrangement joins TRBV7-2 to TRBJ2-4; tentative D call: TRBD2 (5 bases). V lost 5 bases and J 5 bases, leaving 19 bases between the germline ends. The germline V gene has CDR1 SGHTA and CDR2 FQGNSA. The CDR3 runs to 16 residues.

The J gene is TRBJ1-2, the V gene TRBV6-5; D is ambiguous. V lost 6 bases, J lost 7 bases, and 18 bases lay in between. The germline gives CDR1 MNHEY, CDR2 SVGAGI. The CDR3 covers 14 residues. The CDR3 loop is CASRPPVTEGGYTF. The CDR3 DNA sequence: TGTGCCAGCAGACCCCCTGTGACGGAGGGTGGCTACACCTTC.

The chain recombines TRBV10-3 with TRBJ2-2; TRBD2 agrees at 7 bases. CDR3 length: 17 residues. V lost 0 bases, J lost 2 bases, and 6 bases stayed unmatched. The germline gives CDR1 ENHRY, CDR2 SYGVKD. The CDR3 coding sequence is TGTGCCATCAGTGAGTCGGGGAGGGGCCCTAACACCGGGGAGCTGTTTTTT. It encodes CAISESGRGPNTGELFF.

This clone came up a few times. J is TRBJ2-4 and V is TRBV20-1; D possibly uses TRBD1 or TRBD2 (5 bases each). This CDR3 has 13 residues. V was clipped by 3 bases and J by 5 bases, with 11 bases between them. Germline V gene sequence: CDR1 DFQATT, CDR2 SNEGSKA (reference sequence). The CDR3 DNA reads as TGCAGTGCTAGTTGGGGGAGTGAAAACATTCAGTACTTC. It is translated as CSASWGSENIQYF.

This clone has more than one count but fewer than ten. The chain is built from TRBV4-3 and TRBJ1-6; TRBD1 matches 9 bases. CDR3 length: 15 amino acids. Germline V gene data show CDR1 as LGHNA and CDR2 as YSLEER. V shed 1 base, J shed 10 bases, and the junction held 5 bases outside the gene matches. For the CDR3, the DNA is TGCGCCAGCAGCCAAGGGGACAGGGAATTCTCACCCCTCCACTTT. This gives the protein CASSQGDREFSPLHF.

The chain uses TRBV18 and TRBJ2-3, with a weak D call TRBD2 (7 bases). V was cut by 2 bases and J by 6 bases, with 15 bases left in between. The CDR3 loop spans 15 amino acids. Germline lookup yields CDR1 KGHSH and CDR2 LQKENI. In nucleotides, the CDR3 is TGTGCCAGCTCACCAAGACTCGGGGGGCGGGATACGCAGTATTTT. It codes for CASSPRLGGRDTQYF.